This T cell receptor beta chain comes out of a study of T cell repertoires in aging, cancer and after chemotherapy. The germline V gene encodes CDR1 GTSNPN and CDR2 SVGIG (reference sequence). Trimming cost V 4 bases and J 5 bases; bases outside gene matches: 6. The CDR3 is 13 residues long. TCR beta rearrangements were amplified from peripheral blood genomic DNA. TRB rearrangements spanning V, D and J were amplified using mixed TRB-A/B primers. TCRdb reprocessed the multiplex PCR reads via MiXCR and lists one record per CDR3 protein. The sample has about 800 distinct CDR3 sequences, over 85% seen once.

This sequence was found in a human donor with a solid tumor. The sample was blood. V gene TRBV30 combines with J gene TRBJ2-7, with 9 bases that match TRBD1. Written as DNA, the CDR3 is TGTGCCTGGATGGGACAGGGTGTACACGAGCAGTACTTC. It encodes CAWMGQGVHEQYF.